Sequencing of this TCR beta chain was carried out in a study of tumor and adjacent non-tumor tissue in lung cancer (dated 2018 in TCRdb). Regarding the study in general: By cancer type, the cohort comprised approximately 12 adenocarcinoma patients, a couple of squamous cell carcinoma patients and 1 small cell lung cancer patient. The study compared bulk TCRbeta repertoires between lung tumor tissue and matched distant non-tumor lung tissue from some 14 lung cancer patients. Sequencing generated a total of more than 100 million productive TCRbeta reads, averaging around 4.2 million reads per sample. The 15 enrolled patients, of whom some 10 were men and 5 were women, were aged about 30 to 85 years and were diagnosed with TNM stage I to III disease. TCRbeta CDR3 sequencing was performed on thirty paired specimens, with one tumor sample and one normal lung sample collected per patient.

RNA was isolated from bulk, unsorted tissue, and RNA quality was assessed with a NanoDrop ND-1000 and an Agilent 2100. Normal lung samples were distant non-tumor tissue taken more than 3 cm from the tumor edge. The donors were newly diagnosed lung cancer patients admitted for thoracic surgery in China from August to November 2014 who had not received prior chemotherapy. Anyone who had undergone radiotherapy or chemotherapy before, or who had another cancer at the same time, was left out of the study. Pieces of surgical tissue measuring about 1-2 cm3 were kept in RNAlater solution and held at -80 degrees C until needed. Libraries came from multiplex PCR. Data came from an Illumina HiSeq 2500. TCRbeta libraries were constructed through three rounds of nested PCR with primers (Table S4) according to protocols modified from ARM-PCR. Before sequencing, PCR products of 200-500 bp were cut from the gel and purified using the QIAquick gel extraction kit. In the authors' own workflow: Reads were cleaned using Trimmomatic, were merged into complete CDR3 sequences using FLASH, and were assigned to V(D)J germline segments using MiTCR. VDJtools was used to compute clonal diversity as the inverse Simpson's index. A read counted as productive if the sequence was in-frame and lacked a premature stop codon. The public reads were run again by TCRdb, first through fastp at Q25 and then through MiXCR, and only productive beta chains were kept. Under each unique CDR3 protein, matching rows form one entry showing the most common genes and DNA. TCRdb's processing, not the authors', yielded these V and J calls. The sample has 40,000 to 55,000 distinct CDR3 sequences on record, roughly 69% of them singletons. Together, the top ten hold roughly 25% of the sample.

The cysteine opens and the phenylalanine closes a CDR3 of 15 amino acids. The retained sequence is limited to the CDR3, 45 bases, with the frame set at the first base. The junction carries 15 bases between V and J, which are trimmed by 6 bases and 4 bases respectively. As encoded in the germline V gene, CDR1 is LGHNA while CDR2 is YSLEER. Overall study results and their limits: The methods do not name the sequencing platform or mention unique molecular identifiers. With only roughly 15 patients in the cohort, the authors noted that larger samples and more detailed clinical data are needed. Significantly higher TCR diversity was found in younger patients, and higher tumor TCR diversity was associated with shorter overall and disease-free survival. A significantly larger cumulative share of the repertoire was made up by the top 100 clones in normal lung than in tumor tissue. Peripheral blood was not sequenced, so blood TCRbeta repertoires in these lung cancer patients were not examined. Tumor tissue showed significantly greater TCR diversity (inverse Simpson) than normal lung tissue (about 400 vs 150, P = 0.0075, Mann-Whitney U test).

Comments on this clonotype: The target of this receptor is not known. Base qualities are not recorded, but no much larger clone differs from it by a single base.

The V and J genes are TRBV4-3 and TRBJ2-2; no D gene is confidently identified. The TCR comes from a woman aged 60 to 75 with non-small cell lung cancer. Sample: distant non-tumor lung tissue. The CDR3 has the sequence CASRMWAGPTGELFF. The nucleotide sequence is given as TGCGCCAGCAGGATGTGGGCAGGCCCCACCGGGGAGCTGTTTTTT.